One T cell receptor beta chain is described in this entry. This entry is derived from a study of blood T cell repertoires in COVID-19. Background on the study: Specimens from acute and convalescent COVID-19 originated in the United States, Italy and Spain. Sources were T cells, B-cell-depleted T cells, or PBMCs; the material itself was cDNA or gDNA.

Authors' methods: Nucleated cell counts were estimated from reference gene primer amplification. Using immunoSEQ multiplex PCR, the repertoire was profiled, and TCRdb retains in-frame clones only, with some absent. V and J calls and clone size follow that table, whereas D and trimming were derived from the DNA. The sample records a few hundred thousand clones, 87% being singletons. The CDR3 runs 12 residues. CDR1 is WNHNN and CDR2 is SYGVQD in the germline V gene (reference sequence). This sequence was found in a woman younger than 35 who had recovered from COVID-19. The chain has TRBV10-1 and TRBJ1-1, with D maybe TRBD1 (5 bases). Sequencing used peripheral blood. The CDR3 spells CPGGGWGTEAFF. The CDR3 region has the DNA TGCCCTGGGGGGGGATGGGGCACTGAAGCTTTCTTT.